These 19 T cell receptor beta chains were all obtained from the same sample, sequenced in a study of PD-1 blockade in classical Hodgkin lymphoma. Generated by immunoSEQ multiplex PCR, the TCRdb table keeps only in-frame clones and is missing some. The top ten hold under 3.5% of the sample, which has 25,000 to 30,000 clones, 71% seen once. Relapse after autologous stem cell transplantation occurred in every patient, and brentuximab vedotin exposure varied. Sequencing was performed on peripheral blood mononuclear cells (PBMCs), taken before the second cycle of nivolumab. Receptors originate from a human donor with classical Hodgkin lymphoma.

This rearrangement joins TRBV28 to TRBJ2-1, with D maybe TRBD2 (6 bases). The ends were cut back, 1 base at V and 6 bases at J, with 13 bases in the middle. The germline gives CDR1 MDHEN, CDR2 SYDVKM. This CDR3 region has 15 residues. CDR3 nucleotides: TGTGCCAGCAGTTTATTGACGGGGGAGGTCAATGAGCAGTTCTTC. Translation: CASSLLTGEVNEQFF.

The CDR3 nucleotides are TGTGCCAGCAGCGTCGGGACGTCGGATACGCAGTATTTT. Amino acid sequence: CASSVGTSDTQYF. V and J are TRBV9 and TRBJ2-3, with D tentatively TRBD1 or TRBD2 (5 bases each). Germline V CDR1 and CDR2: SGDLS, YYNGEE. V lost 2 bases and J 6 bases, leaving 10 bases between the germline ends. This CDR3 is 13 amino acids long.

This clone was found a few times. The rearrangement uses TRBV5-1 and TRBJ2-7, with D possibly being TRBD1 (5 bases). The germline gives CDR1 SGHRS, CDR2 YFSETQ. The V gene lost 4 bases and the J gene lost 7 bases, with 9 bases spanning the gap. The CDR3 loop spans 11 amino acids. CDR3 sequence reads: CASSQGREQYF. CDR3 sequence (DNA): TGCGCCAGCAGCCAGGGCCGGGAGCAGTACTTC.

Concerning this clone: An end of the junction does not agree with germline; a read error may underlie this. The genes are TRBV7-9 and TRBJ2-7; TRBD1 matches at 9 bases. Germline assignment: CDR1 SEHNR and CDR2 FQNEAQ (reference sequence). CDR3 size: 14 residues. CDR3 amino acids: CASSQGQGYYEQYF. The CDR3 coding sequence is TGCGCCAGCAGCCAAGGACAGGGGTATTACGAGCAGTACTTC.

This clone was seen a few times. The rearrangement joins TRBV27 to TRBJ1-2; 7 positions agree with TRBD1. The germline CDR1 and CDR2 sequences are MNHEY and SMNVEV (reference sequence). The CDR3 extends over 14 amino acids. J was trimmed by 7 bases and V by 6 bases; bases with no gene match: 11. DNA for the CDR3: TGTGCCAGCAGAATAGGAACAGGGGTCGGTGGCTACACCTTC. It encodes CASRIGTGVGGYTF.

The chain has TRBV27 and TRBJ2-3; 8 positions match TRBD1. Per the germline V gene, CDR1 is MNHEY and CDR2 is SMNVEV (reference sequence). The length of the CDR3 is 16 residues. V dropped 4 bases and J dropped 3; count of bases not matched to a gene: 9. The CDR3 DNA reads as TGTGCCAGCAGTTCACGTCCCGGGACAGGAACAGATACGCAGTATTTT. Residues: CASSSRPGTGTDTQYF.

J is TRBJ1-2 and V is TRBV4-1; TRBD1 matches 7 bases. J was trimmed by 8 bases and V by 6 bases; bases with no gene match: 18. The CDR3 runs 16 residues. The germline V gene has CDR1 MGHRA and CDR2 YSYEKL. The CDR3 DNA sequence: TGCGCCAGCAGACCTTTGGGACAGACTTTAACTAAGGGCTACACCTTC. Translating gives CASRPLGQTLTKGYTF.

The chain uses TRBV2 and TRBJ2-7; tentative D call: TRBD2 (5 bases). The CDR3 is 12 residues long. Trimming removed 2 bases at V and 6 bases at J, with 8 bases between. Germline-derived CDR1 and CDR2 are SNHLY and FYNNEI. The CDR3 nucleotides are TGTGCCAGCAGTGAACCGGGGATCGAGCAGTACTTC. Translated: CASSEPGIEQYF.

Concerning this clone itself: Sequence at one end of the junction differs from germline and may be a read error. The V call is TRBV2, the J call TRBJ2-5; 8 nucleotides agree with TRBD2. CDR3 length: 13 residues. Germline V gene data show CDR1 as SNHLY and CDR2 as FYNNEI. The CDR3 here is CASSRGGQGTQYF. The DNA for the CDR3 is TGTGCCAGCAGTCGCGGGGGGCAAGGGACCCAGTACTTC. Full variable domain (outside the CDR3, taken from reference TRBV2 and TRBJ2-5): EPEVTQTPSHQVTQMGQEVILRCVPISNHLYFYWYRQILGQKVEFLVSFYNNEISEKSEIFDDQFSVERPDGSNFTLKIRSTKLEDSAMYFCASSRGGQGTQYFGPGTRLLVL.

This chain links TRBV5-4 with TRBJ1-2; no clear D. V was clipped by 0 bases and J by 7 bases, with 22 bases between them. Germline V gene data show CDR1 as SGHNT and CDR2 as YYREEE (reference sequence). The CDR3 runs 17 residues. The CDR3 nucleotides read TGTGCCAGCAGCTTGGAGCCTGGACCTCATCCCCTATTTGGCTACACCTTC. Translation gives CASSLEPGPHPLFGYTF. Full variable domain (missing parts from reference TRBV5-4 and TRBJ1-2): ETGVTQSPTHLIKTRGQQVTLRCSSQSGHNTVSWYQQALGQGPQFIFQYYREEENGRGNFPPRFSGLQFPNYSSELNVNALELDDSALYLCASSLEPGPHPLFGYTFGSGTRLTVV.

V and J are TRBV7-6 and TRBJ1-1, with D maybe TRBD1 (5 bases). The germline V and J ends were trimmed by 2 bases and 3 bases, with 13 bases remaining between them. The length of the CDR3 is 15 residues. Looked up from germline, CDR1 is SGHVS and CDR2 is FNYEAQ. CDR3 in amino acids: CASSLFAGADTEAFF. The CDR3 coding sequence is TGTGCCAGCAGCTTATTCGCCGGGGCGGACACTGAAGCTTTCTTT. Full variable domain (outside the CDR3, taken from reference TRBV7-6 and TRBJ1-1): GAGVSQSPRYKVTKRGQDVALRCDPISGHVSLYWYRQALGQGPEFLTYFNYEAQQDKSGLPNDRFSAERPEGSISTLTIQRTEQRDSAMYRCASSLFAGADTEAFFGQGTRLTVV.

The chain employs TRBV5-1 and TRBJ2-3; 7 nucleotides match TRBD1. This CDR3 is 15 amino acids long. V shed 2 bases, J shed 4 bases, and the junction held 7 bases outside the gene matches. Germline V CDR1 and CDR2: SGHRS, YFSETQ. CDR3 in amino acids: CASSLRGHVSDTQYF. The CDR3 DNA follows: TGCGCCAGCAGCTTAAGGGGGCATGTGTCAGATACGCAGTATTTT.

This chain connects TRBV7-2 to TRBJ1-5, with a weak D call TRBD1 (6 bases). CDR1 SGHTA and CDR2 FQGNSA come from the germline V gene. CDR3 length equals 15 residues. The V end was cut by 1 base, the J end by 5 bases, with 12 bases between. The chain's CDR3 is CASSLGNRDYQPQHF. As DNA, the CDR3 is TGTGCCAGCAGCTTAGGGAACAGGGACTATCAGCCCCAGCATTTT.

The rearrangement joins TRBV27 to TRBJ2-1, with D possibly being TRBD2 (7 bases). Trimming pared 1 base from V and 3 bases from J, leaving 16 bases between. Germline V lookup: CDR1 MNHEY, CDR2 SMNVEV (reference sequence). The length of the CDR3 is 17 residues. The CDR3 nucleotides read TGTGCCAGCAGTTTATTCGAAGGGGGGGCCGTCTACAATGAGCAGTTCTTC. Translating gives CASSLFEGGAVYNEQFF.

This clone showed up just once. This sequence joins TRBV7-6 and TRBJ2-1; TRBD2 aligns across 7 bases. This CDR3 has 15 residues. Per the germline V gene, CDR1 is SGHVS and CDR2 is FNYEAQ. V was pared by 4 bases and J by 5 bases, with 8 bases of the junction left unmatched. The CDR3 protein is CASSSPGLFNNEQFF. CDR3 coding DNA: TGTGCCAGCAGCTCACCGGGACTATTCAACAATGAGCAGTTCTTC.

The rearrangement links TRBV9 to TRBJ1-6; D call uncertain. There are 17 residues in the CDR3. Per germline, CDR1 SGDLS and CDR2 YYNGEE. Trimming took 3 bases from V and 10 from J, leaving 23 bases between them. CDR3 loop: CASSASPYGESGSPLHF. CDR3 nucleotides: TGTGCCAGCAGCGCTAGTCCTTATGGGGAGAGCGGCTCACCCCTCCACTTT.

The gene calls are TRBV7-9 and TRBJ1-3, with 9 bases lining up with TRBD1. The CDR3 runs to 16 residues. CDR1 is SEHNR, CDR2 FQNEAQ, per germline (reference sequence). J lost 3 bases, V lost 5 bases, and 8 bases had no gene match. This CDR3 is CASSTTQGAFGNTIYF. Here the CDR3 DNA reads TGTGCCAGCAGCACGACACAGGGGGCGTTTGGAAACACCATATATTTT.

The CDR3 region has the DNA TGTGCCAGCATCCTCTCACGGGCTTCAGTTACGGAGACCCAGTACTTC. Translation: CASILSRASVTETQYF. This chain connects TRBV5-8 to TRBJ2-5, with no clear D. CDR1 is SGHTS and CDR2 is YDEGEE in the germline V gene. V was shortened by 6 bases and J by 5 bases, with 23 bases between the two germline ends. CDR3 length: 16 amino acids.

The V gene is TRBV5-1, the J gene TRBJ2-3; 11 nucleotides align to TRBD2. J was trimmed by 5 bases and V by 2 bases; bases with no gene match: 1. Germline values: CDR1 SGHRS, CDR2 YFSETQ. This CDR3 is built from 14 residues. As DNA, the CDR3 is TGCGCCAGCAGCTTTAGCGGGGGGGAAGATACGCAGTATTTT. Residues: CASSFSGGEDTQYF.